Below, 31 T cell receptor beta chains from the same sample are listed, as sequenced in a study of identical twins. TCRdb reprocessed the 5' RACE reads via MiXCR and lists one record per CDR3 protein. The data show 450,000 or so distinct CDR3 sequences, approximately 24% seen once. The same specimen was also included in a second study, on T cells expressing NK-cell markers.

The material sequenced was CD4+ T cells sorted from blood. The receptors were sampled from a young woman in good health.

This clonotype occurred a few times. The J gene is TRBJ2-5, the V gene TRBV20-1, with 7 bases that match TRBD1. V lost 1 base to trimming and J lost 7 bases; unmatched junction nucleotides: 6. The germline CDR1 and CDR2 sequences are DFQATT and SNEGSKA (reference sequence). The CDR3 length is 13 residues. The CDR3 sequence: CSARVPGGRTQYF. CDR3 bases: TGCAGTGCTAGAGTTCCAGGGGGTAGGACCCAGTACTTC.

This clonotype came up a few times. The chain links TRBV20-1 to TRBJ1-3; no clear D gene. There are 16 residues in the CDR3. V was pared by 1 base and J by 0 bases, with 13 bases between. The germline gives CDR1 DFQATT, CDR2 SNEGSKA (reference sequence). Written as DNA, the CDR3 is TGCAGTGCTAGAGCACCTGGACGGGACTCTGGAAACACCATATATTTT. It translates to CSARAPGRDSGNTIYF.

The chain uses TRBV7-2 and TRBJ2-1; possibly TRBD2 for D (5 bases). V lost 4 bases to trimming and J lost 7 bases, with 8 bases between them. Germline-derived CDR1 and CDR2 are SGHTA and FQGNSA. This CDR3 is 12 amino acids long. CDR3 in amino acids: CASSSTRNEQFF. The DNA of the CDR3 is TGTGCCAGCAGCTCCACTAGAAATGAGCAGTTCTTC.

The V call is TRBV20-1, the J call TRBJ2-7, with a tentative D call TRBD1 (6 bases). Germline V lookup: CDR1 DFQATT, CDR2 SNEGSKA (reference sequence). V lost 1 base to trimming and J lost 6 bases, with 16 bases between them. This CDR3 has 14 residues. This chain's CDR3 is CSARGETGLGEQYF. The CDR3 nucleotides read TGCAGTGCTAGAGGTGAGACAGGTCTCGGCGAGCAGTACTTC.

This clonotype turned up a few times. V gene TRBV7-9 combines with J gene TRBJ1-6; D not certain. V lost 1 base and J 10 bases, leaving 5 bases between the germline ends. The germline gives CDR1 SEHNR, CDR2 FQNEAQ (reference sequence). This CDR3 has 12 amino acids. The CDR3 bases are TGTGCCAGCAGCTTAGAGAGCTCACCCCTCCACTTT. Its translation: CASSLESSPLHF.

This clonotype has only one observation. This chain links TRBV2 with TRBJ2-1; 7 bases line up with TRBD2. CDR3 size: 17 residues. J gave up 3 bases and V 6 bases, and 14 bases lay outside the gene matches. Germline-derived CDR1 and CDR2 are SNHLY and FYNNEI. The CDR3 sequence: CASSYSGPSYSYNEQFF. CDR3 sequence (DNA): TGTGCCAGCAGCTATAGCGGGCCCAGCTATAGCTACAATGAGCAGTTCTTC.

CDR3 DNA: TGTGCCAGCTCACCTAGACAGGGGAAAGAGACCCAGTACTTC. Translation gives CASSPRQGKETQYF. This rearrangement joins TRBV18 to TRBJ2-5; 8 bases map to TRBD1. This CDR3 has 14 residues. Germline lookup yields CDR1 KGHSH and CDR2 LQKENI. The J segment lost 3 bases and the V segment lost 3 bases, leaving 3 bases of the junction unmatched.

The table lists this clonotype with a few counts. The V gene is TRBV20-1, the J gene TRBJ2-5; 9 nucleotides line up with TRBD2. V trimming: 0 bases; J trimming: 5 bases; junction bases outside the gene matches: 10. Germline loops: CDR1 DFQATT, CDR2 SNEGSKA (reference sequence). This CDR3 spans 16 amino acids. The CDR3 bases are TGCAGTGCTAGAGATGGGGGTTCTAGCGGGGTCGAGACCCAGTACTTC. It is translated as CSARDGGSSGVETQYF.

The CDR3 here is CASSFRTGGSNTGELFF. As DNA, the CDR3 is TGTGCCAGCAGTTTCCGGACAGGGGGCTCAAACACCGGGGAGCTGTTTTTT. The chain carries TRBV27 and TRBJ2-2, with 11 bases aligning to TRBD1. Trimming took 3 bases from V and 2 from J; bases not matched to a gene: 5. Germline values: CDR1 MNHEY, CDR2 SMNVEV (reference sequence). This CDR3 is built from 17 residues.

The genes are TRBV20-1 and TRBJ2-4, with 7 nucleotides matching TRBD1. Per germline, CDR1 DFQATT and CDR2 SNEGSKA (reference sequence). The CDR3 is made up of 12 amino acids. V trimming: 8 bases; J trimming: 5 bases; junction bases outside the gene matches: 6. The CDR3 DNA reads TGCAGTCCAATCGACAGGGAAAACATTCAGTACTTC. Translated, it gives CSPIDRENIQYF.

CDR3 region: CSAPLAGRGYEQYF. The CDR3 region has the DNA TGCAGTGCTCCCCTAGCGGGGCGGGGGTACGAGCAGTACTTC. This chain connects TRBV20-1 to TRBJ2-7; 9 bases agree with TRBD2. The CDR3 has 14 residues. The V segment lost 5 bases and the J segment 4 bases; nucleotides outside the gene matches: 9. CDR1 is DFQATT and CDR2 is SNEGSKA in the germline V gene (reference sequence).

The CDR3 here is CSAGGYGTLLGNEQFF. The CDR3 DNA is TGCAGTGCTGGGGGGTACGGGACACTATTGGGGAATGAGCAGTTCTTC. This chain connects TRBV20-1 to TRBJ2-1; D may be TRBD1 or TRBD2 (6 bases each). Trimming stripped 5 bases from V and 7 bases from J, with 24 bases between. Germline V gene lookup returns CDR1 DFQATT and CDR2 SNEGSKA (reference sequence). The CDR3 runs 16 residues.

The chain is built from TRBV27 and TRBJ2-3, with D possibly being TRBD2 (6 bases). The germline gives CDR1 MNHEY, CDR2 SMNVEV (reference sequence). V dropped 1 base and J dropped 0 bases, with 17 bases sitting between them. This CDR3 comprises 18 residues. This chain's CDR3 is CASSLLFIRSGSTDTQYF. CDR3 nucleotides: TGTGCCAGCAGTTTATTATTTATCAGGAGCGGGAGCACAGATACGCAGTATTTT.

The chain joins TRBV5-5 to TRBJ2-3; D not resolved. This CDR3 is 15 amino acids long. Trimming removed 4 bases at V and 7 bases at J, with 19 bases between. Germline values: CDR1 SGHKS, CDR2 YYEKEE (reference sequence). DNA for the CDR3: TGTGCCAGCAGCGAGAAGCAGACTTGGGCTAATACGCAGTATTTT. Encoded protein: CASSEKQTWANTQYF.

The gene calls are TRBV5-6 and TRBJ2-7; possibly TRBD2 for D (6 bases). Germline CDR1 is SGHDT and CDR2 is YYEEEE. CDR3 length equals 16 residues. Trimming took off 2 bases at V and 0 bases at J, with 15 bases between the two ends. The CDR3 nucleotides are TGTGCCAGCAGCTTTTACATCGGGGGACCCTCCTACGAGCAGTACTTC. Translation gives CASSFYIGGPSYEQYF.

This rearrangement joins TRBV21-1 to TRBJ2-1. TRBV21-1 is designated a pseudogene. CDR3 length equals 14 residues. This CDR3 is CASSKSGDENEQFF. The CDR3 coding sequence is TGTGCCAGCAGCAAGTCCGGTGATGAAAATGAGCAGTTCTTC.

Only a few counts were recorded for this clonotype. J is TRBJ2-3 and V is TRBV11-2, with D hard to call. The CDR3 spans 13 residues. CDR1 and CDR2 (germline): SGHAT, FQNNGV. The V and J ends lost 5 bases and 4 bases respectively, with 10 bases between them. DNA of the CDR3: TGTGCCAGCAGCCCCCCCTGGGCAGATACGCAGTATTTT. Protein sequence: CASSPPWADTQYF.

This clonotype was seen more than once but under ten times. The chain recombines TRBV6-1 with TRBJ2-7; the D is unclear. The V and J ends lost 5 bases and 1 base respectively, with 12 bases between them. Germline V gene lookup returns CDR1 MNHNS and CDR2 SASEGT. The CDR3 loop spans 14 amino acids. CDR3 coding DNA: TGTGCCAGCAGTACCCGGACCCATTCCTACGAGCAGTACTTC. Translated: CASSTRTHSYEQYF.

This clonotype was picked up a small number of times. This chain links TRBV4-3 with TRBJ2-2; D tentatively reads TRBD1 or TRBD2 (5 bases each). CDR3 length equals 14 residues. Germline CDR1 and CDR2: LGHNA and YSLEER. V was clipped by 0 bases and J by 7 bases, with 9 bases between them. CDR3 sequence: CASSQDSRGGELFF. Here the CDR3 DNA reads TGCGCCAGCAGCCAAGACTCGAGGGGCGGGGAGCTGTTTTTT.

V gene TRBV9 combines with J gene TRBJ1-1; a possible D gene is TRBD1 (5 bases). The germline CDR1 and CDR2 sequences are SGDLS and YYNGEE. V was clipped by 0 bases and J by 1 base, with 10 bases between them. The CDR3 consists of 15 residues. The CDR3 DNA sequence: TGTGCCAGCAGCGTAGTGGGGCACAGGAACACTGAAGCTTTCTTT. Amino acids: CASSVVGHRNTEAFF.

The chain couples TRBV30 to TRBJ2-1, with D perhaps matching TRBD2 (6 bases). Germline CDR1 reads GTSNPN; CDR2 reads SVGIG (reference sequence). The CDR3 contains 13 residues. V lost 2 bases, J lost 9 bases, and 14 bases lay in between. In DNA form, the CDR3 reads TGTGCCTGGAGTAGCATCAGGAGGGGTGAGCAGTTCTTC. The encoded protein is CAWSSIRRGEQFF.

The sample holds a few counts of this clonotype. The chain combines TRBV10-3 with TRBJ2-5, with 7 positions matching TRBD2. The ends lost 9 bases at V and 5 bases at J; junction bases unmatched: 12. CDR1 and CDR2 from the germline V gene are ENHRY and SYGVKD. The CDR3 has 14 amino acids. This chain's CDR3 is CAMRKAGSDETQYF. CDR3 in DNA: TGTGCCATGAGAAAAGCGGGATCCGATGAGACCCAGTACTTC.

Concerning this clonotype: Being one base from a much bigger clone, this may be a read error. The V and J genes are TRBV14 and TRBJ2-1, with 9 nucleotides matching TRBD2. Germline V lookup: CDR1 SGHDN, CDR2 FVKESK. The CDR3 extends over 14 amino acids. Trimming cost V 4 bases and J 5 bases; bases outside gene matches: 3. The CDR3 sequence is CASSLAGANNEQFF. CDR3 nucleotides: TGTGCCAGCAGCCTAGCGGGAGCCAACAATGAGCAGTTCTTC.

This chain uses TRBV18 with TRBJ2-7; 8 bases are a match to TRBD2. The CDR3 is made up of 15 amino acids. V was pared by 2 bases and J by 4 bases, with 7 bases of the junction left unmatched. Germline CDR1 is KGHSH and CDR2 is LQKENI. In DNA, the CDR3 is TGTGCCAGCTCACCAGCCCGTCGGGAGGGGTACGAGCAGTACTTC. This codes for CASSPARREGYEQYF. Based on the CDR3 plus reference TRBV18 and TRBJ2-7, the full variable domain is NAGVMQNPRHLVRRRGQEARLRCSPMKGHSHVYWYRQLPEEGLKFMVYLQKENIIDESGMPKERFSAEFPKEGPSILRIQQVVRGDSAAYFCASSPARREGYEQYFGPGTRLTVT.

This clonotype has only a few counts. This chain uses TRBV7-2 with TRBJ2-2; D uncertain. The germline gives CDR1 SGHTA, CDR2 FQGNSA. The CDR3 loop spans 15 amino acids. Trimming removed 1 base at V and 2 bases at J, with 8 bases between. This CDR3 is CASSLGTFNTGELFF. The CDR3 nucleotides are TGTGCCAGCAGCTTAGGGACCTTCAACACCGGGGAGCTGTTTTTT.

The V call is TRBV12-3 or TRBV12-4, the J call TRBJ1-2; tentative D call: TRBD1 (6 bases). V was pared by 6 bases and J by 2 bases, with 10 bases between. This CDR3 region has 13 residues. The CDR3 DNA is TGTGCCAGCAGAGTTAGGGGGAACTATGGCTACACCTTC. It translates to CASRVRGNYGYTF.

V and J are TRBV9 and TRBJ1-2, with TRBD1 matching over 10 bases. Germline lookup yields CDR1 SGDLS and CDR2 YYNGEE. This CDR3 contains 16 residues. V shed 1 base and J 5 bases; nucleotides not matched to a gene: 8. The CDR3 sequence is CASSVRDRGRIYGYTF. The CDR3 coding sequence is TGTGCCAGCAGCGTAAGGGACAGGGGACGCATTTATGGCTACACCTTC.

This clonotype was seen a single time. The rearrangement links TRBV4-3 to TRBJ2-2; no reliable D call. The V and J ends lost 0 bases and 6 bases respectively, with 8 bases between them. CDR1 and CDR2 from the germline V gene are LGHNA and YSLEER. The CDR3 totals 14 residues. CDR3 region: CASSQERPPGELFF. CDR3 in DNA: TGCGCCAGCAGCCAAGAACGCCCCCCCGGGGAGCTGTTTTTT.

J is TRBJ2-1 and V is TRBV7-2; the match to TRBD2 covers 13 bases. Per germline, CDR1 SGHTA and CDR2 FQGNSA. J was trimmed by 9 bases and V by 2 bases; bases with no gene match: 7. This CDR3 is 16 amino acids long. This CDR3 reads CASSLFGTSGISEQFF. The CDR3 bases are TGTGCCAGCAGCTTATTTGGGACTAGCGGGATCTCTGAGCAGTTCTTC. Full variable domain (outside the CDR3, taken from reference TRBV7-2 and TRBJ2-1): GAGVSQSPSNKVTEKGKDVELRCDPISGHTALYWYRQSLGQGLEFLIYFQGNSAPDKSGLPSDRFSAERTGGSVSTLTIQRTQQEDSAVYLCASSLFGTSGISEQFFGPGTRLTVL.

This clonotype has just a few counts. The gene calls are TRBV12-3 or TRBV12-4 and TRBJ1-4; D unresolved. V was pared by 1 base and J by 8 bases, with 11 bases between. The CDR3 is 14 residues long. Here the CDR3 DNA reads TGTGCCAGCAGTTTAGTGGTGGGAGGGGAAAAACTGTTTTTT. The encoded protein is CASSLVVGGEKLFF.

This clonotype was seen only a few times. The chain employs TRBV20-1 and TRBJ2-7; D unclear. This CDR3 contains 14 residues. CDR1 is DFQATT, CDR2 SNEGSKA, per germline (reference sequence). Trimming pared 0 bases from V and 3 bases from J, leaving 12 bases between. The CDR3, as DNA: TGCAGTGCTAGAGATGGCAGGAAGCTCTACGAGCAGTACTTC. This sequence encodes CSARDGRKLYEQYF.